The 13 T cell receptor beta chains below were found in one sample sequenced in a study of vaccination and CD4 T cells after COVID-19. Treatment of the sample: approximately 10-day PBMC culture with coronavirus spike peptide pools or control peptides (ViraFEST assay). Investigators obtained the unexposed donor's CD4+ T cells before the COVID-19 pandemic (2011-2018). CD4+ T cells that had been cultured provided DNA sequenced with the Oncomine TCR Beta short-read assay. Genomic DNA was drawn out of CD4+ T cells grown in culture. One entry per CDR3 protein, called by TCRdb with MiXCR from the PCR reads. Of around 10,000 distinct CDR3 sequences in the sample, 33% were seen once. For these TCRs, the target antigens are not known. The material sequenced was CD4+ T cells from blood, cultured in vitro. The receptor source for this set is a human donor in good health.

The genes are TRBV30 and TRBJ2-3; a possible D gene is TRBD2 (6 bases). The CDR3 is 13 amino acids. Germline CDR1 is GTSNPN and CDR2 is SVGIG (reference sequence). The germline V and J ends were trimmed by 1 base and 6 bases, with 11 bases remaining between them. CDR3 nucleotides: TGTGCCTGGAGTGGGGCAGGGAGGGATACGCAGTATTTT. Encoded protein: CAWSGAGRDTQYF.

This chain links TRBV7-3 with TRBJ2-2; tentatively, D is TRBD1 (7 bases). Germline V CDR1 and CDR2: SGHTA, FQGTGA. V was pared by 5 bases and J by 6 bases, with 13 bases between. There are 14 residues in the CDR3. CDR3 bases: TGTGCCAGCAGCCTACCAGGGGGGCCCGGGGAGCTGTTTTTT. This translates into CASSLPGGPGELFF.

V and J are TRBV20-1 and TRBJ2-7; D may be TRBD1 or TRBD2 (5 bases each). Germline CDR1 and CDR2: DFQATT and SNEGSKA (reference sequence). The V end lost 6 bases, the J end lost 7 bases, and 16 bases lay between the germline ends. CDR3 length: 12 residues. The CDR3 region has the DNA TGCAGTGCCTCTCGGGACGTTGGTGAGCAGTACTTC. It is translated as CSASRDVGEQYF.

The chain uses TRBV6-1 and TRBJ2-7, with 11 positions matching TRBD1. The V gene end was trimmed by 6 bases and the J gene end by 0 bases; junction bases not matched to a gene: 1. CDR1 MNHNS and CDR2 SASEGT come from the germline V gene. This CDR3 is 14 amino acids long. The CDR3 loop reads CASSGQGASYEQYF. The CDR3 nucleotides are TGTGCCAGCAGCGGACAGGGGGCCTCCTACGAGCAGTACTTC.

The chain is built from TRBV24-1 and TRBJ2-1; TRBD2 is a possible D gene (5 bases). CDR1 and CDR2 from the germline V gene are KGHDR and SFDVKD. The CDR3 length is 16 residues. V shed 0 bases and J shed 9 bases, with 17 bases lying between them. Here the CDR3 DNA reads TGTGCCACCAGTGATTTGTTCCAAGGTCAAGAGGGTGAGCAGTTCTTC. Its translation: CATSDLFQGQEGEQFF.

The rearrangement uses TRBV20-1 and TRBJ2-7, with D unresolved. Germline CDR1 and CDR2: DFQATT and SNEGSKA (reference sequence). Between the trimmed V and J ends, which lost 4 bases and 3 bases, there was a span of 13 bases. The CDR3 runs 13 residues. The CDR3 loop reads CSAIPAGFYEQYF. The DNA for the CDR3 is TGCAGTGCTATCCCCGCCGGGTTCTACGAGCAGTACTTC.

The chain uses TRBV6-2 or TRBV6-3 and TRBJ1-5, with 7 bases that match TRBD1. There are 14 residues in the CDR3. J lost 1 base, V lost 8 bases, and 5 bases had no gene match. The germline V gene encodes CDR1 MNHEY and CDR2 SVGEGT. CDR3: CASGQGVSNQPQHF. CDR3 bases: TGTGCCAGCGGCCAGGGGGTCAGCAATCAGCCCCAGCATTTT.

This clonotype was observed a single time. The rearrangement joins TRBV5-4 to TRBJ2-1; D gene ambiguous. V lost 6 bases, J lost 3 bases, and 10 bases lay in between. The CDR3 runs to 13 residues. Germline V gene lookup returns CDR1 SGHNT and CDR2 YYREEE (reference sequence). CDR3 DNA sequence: TGTGCCAGCAATCCGATTGGCTACAATGAGCAGTTCTTC. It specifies CASNPIGYNEQFF. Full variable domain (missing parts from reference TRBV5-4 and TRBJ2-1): ETGVTQSPTHLIKTRGQQVTLRCSSQSGHNTVSWYQQALGQGPQFIFQYYREEENGRGNFPPRFSGLQFPNYSSELNVNALELDDSALYLCASNPIGYNEQFFGPGTRLTVL.

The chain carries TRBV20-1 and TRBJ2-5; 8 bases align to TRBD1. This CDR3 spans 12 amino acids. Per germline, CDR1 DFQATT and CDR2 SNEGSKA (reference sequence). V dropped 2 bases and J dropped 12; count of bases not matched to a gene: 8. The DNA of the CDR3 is TGCAGTGCTAGACGGCAGGGGGCGCCTGAGTACTTC. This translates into CSARRQGAPEYF.

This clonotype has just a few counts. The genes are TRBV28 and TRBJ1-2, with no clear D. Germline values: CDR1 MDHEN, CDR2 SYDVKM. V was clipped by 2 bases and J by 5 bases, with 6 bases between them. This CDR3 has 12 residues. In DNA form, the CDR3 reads TGTGCCAGCAGTTTACGGCTATATGGCTACACCTTC. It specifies CASSLRLYGYTF.

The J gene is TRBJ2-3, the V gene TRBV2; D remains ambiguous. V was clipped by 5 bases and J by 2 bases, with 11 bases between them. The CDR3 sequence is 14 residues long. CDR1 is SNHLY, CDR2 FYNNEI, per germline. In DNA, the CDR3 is TGTGCCAGCAGTCCGACTGGAATCACAGATACGCAGTATTTT. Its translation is CASSPTGITDTQYF.

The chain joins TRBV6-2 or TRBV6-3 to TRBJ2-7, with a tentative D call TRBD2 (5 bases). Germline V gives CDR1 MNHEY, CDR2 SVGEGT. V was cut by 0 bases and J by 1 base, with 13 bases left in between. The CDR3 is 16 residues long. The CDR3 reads CASSYSTDLASYEQYF. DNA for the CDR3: TGTGCCAGCAGTTACTCGACCGACCTAGCTTCCTACGAGCAGTACTTC.

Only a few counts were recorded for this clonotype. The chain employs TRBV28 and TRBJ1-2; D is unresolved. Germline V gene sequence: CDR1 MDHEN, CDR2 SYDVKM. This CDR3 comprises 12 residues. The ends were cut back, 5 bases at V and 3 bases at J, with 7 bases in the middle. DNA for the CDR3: TGTGCCAGCAGTCCTCGGGACTATGGCTACACCTTC. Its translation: CASSPRDYGYTF.